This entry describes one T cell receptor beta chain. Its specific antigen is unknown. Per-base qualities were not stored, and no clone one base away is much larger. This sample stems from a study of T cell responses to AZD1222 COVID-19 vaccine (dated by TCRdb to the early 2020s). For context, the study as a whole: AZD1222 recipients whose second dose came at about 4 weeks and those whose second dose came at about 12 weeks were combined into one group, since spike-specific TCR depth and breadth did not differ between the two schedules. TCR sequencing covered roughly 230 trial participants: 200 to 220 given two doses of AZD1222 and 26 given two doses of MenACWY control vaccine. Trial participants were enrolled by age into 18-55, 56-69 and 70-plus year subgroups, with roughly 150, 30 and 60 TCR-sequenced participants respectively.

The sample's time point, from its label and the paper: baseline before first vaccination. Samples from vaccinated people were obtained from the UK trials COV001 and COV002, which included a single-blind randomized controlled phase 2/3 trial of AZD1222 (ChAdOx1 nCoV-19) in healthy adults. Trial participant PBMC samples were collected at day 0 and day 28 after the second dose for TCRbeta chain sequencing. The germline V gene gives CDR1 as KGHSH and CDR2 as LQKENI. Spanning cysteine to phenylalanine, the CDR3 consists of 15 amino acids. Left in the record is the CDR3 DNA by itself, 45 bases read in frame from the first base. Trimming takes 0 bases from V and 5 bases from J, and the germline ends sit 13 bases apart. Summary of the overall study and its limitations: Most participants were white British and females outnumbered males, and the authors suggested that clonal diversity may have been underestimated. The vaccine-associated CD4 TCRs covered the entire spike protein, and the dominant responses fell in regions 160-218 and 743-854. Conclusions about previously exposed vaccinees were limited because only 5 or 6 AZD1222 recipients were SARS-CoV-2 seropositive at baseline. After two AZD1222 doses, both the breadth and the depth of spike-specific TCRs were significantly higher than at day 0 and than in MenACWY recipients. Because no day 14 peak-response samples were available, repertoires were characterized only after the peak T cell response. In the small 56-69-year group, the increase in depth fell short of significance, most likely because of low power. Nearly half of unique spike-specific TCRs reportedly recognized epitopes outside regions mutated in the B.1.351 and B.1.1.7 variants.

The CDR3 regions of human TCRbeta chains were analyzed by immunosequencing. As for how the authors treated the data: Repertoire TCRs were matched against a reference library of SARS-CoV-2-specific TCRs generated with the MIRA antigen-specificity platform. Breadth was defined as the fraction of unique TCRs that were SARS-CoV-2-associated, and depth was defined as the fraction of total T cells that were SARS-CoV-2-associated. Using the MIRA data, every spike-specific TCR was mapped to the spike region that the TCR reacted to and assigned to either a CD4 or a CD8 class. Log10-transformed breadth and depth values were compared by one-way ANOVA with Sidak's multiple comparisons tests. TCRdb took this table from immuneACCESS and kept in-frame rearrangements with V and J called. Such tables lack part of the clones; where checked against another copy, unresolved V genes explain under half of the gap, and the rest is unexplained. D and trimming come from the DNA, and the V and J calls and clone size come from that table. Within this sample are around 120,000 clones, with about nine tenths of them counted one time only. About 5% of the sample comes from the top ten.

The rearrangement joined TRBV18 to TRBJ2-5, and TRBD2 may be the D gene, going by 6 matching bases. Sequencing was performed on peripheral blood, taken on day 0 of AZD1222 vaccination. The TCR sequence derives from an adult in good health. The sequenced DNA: TGTGCCAGCTCACCACCTGGAGGGGCGGGGGAGACCCAGTACTTC. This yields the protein CASSPPGGAGETQYF.